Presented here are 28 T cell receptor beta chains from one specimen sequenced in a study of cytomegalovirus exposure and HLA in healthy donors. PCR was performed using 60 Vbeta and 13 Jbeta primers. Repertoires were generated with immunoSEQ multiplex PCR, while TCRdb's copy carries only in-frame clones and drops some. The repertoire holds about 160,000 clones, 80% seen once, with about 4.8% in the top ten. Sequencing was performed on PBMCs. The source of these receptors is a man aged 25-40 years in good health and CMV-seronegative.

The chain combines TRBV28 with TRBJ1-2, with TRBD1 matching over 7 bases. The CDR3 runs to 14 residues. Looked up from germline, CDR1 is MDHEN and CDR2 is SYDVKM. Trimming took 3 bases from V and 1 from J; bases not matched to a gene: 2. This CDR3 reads CASSLNRGNYGYTF. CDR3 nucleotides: TGTGCCAGCAGTTTGAACAGGGGTAACTATGGCTACACCTTC.

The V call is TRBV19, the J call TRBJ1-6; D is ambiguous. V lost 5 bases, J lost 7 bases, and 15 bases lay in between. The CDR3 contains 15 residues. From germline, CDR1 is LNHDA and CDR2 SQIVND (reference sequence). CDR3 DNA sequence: TGTGCCAGTAGTTTTCTGGAGGTCTCCAATTCACCCCTCCACTTT. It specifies CASSFLEVSNSPLHF.

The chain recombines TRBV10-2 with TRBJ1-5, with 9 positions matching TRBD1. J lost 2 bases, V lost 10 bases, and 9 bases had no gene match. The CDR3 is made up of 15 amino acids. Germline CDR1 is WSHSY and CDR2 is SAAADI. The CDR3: CATQTGGSGNQPQHF. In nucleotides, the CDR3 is TGCGCCACCCAAACAGGGGGCAGCGGCAATCAGCCCCAGCATTTT.

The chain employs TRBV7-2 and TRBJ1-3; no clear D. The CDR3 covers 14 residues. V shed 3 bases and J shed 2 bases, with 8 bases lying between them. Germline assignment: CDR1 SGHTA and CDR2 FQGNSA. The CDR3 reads CASSFTSTGNTIYF. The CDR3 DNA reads TGTGCCAGCAGCTTTACTTCCACTGGAAACACCATATATTTT.

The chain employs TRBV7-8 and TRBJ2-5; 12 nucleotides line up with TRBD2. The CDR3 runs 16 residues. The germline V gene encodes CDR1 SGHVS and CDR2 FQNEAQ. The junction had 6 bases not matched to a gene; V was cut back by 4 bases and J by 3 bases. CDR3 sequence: CASSSWTSGVEETQYF. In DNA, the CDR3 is TGTGCCAGCAGCTCGTGGACTAGCGGGGTCGAAGAGACCCAGTACTTC.

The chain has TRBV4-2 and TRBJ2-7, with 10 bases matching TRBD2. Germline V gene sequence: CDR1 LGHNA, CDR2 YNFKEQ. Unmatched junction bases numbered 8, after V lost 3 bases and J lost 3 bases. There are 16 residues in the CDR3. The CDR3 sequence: CASSHGGLAGVYEQYF. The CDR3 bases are TGTGCCAGCAGCCACGGGGGTCTAGCGGGGGTCTACGAGCAGTACTTC.

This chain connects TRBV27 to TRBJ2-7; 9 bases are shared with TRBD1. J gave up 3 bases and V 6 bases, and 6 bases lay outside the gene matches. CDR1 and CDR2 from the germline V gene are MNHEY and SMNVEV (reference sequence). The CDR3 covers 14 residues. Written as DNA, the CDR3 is TGTGCCAGCAGCCTCCGGGACAGGGACTACGAGCAGTACTTC. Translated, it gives CASSLRDRDYEQYF.

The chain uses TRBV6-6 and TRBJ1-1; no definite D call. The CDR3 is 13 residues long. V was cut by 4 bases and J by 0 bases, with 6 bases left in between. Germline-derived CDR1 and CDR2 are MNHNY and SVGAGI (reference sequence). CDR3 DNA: TGTGCCAGCAGTTCCCGTTTGAACACTGAAGCTTTCTTT. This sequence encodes CASSSRLNTEAFF.

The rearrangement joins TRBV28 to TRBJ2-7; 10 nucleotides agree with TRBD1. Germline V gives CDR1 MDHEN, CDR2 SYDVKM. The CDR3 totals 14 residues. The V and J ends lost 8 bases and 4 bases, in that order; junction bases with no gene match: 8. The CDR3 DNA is TGTGCCAGCGTATCCGGGACAGGGGCTTACGAGCAGTACTTC. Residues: CASVSGTGAYEQYF.

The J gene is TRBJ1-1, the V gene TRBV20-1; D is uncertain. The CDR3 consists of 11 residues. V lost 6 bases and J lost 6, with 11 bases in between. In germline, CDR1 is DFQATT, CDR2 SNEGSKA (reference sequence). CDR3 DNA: TGCAGTGCCCGGGAGCGATCTGAAGCTTTCTTT. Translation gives CSARERSEAFF.

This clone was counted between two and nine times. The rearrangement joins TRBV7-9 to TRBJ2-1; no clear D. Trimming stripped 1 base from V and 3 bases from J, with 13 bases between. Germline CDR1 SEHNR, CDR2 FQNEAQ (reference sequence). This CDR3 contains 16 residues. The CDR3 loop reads CASSLERPGFYNEQFF. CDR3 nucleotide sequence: TGTGCCAGCAGCTTAGAAAGGCCCGGGTTCTACAATGAGCAGTTCTTC.

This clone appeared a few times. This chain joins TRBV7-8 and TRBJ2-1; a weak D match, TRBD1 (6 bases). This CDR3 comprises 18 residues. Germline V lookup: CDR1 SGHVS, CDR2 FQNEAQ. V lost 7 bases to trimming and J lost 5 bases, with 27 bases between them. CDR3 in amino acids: CASTSGAGPMLGHNEQFF. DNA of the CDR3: TGTGCCAGCACCTCAGGGGCGGGCCCGATGTTGGGGCACAATGAGCAGTTCTTC.

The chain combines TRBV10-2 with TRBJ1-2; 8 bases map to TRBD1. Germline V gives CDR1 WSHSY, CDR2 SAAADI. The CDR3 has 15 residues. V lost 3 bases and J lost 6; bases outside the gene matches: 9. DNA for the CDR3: TGCGCCAGCAGTGATGGCAGGGGGCGCGGTGATGGCTACACCTTC. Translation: CASSDGRGRGDGYTF.

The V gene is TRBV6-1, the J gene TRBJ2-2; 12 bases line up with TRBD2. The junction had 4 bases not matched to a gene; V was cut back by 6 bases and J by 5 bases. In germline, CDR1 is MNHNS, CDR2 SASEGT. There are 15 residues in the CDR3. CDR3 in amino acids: CASSGTSGWTGELFF. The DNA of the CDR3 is TGTGCCAGCAGCGGGACTAGCGGGTGGACCGGGGAGCTGTTTTTT.

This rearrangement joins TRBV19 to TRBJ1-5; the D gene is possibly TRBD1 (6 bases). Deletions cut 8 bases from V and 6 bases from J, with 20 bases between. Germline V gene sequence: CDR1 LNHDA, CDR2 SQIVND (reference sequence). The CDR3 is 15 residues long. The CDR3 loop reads CASSTGLGGSQPQHF. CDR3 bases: TGTGCCAGTTCCACAGGGTTAGGGGGTAGTCAGCCCCAGCATTTT.

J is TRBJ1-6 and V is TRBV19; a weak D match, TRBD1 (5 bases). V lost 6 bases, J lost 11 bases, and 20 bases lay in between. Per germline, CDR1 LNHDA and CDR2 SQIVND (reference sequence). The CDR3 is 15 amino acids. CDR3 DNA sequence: TGTGCCAGTAGCCCCAATTGGGGCTCGGATCCACCCCTCCACTTT. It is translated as CASSPNWGSDPPLHF. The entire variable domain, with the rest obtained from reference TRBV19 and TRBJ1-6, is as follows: DGGITQSPKYLFRKEGQNVTLSCEQNLNHDAMYWYRQDPGQGLRLIYYSQIVNDFQKGDIAEGYSVSREKKESFPLTVTSAQKNPTAFYLCASSPNWGSDPPLHFGNGTRLTVT.

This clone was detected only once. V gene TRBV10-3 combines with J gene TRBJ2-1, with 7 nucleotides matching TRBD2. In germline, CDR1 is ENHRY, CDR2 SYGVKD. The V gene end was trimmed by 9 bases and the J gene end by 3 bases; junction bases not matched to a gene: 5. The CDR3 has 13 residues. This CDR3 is CAILADHYNEQFF. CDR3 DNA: TGTGCCATTCTAGCGGACCACTACAATGAGCAGTTCTTC.

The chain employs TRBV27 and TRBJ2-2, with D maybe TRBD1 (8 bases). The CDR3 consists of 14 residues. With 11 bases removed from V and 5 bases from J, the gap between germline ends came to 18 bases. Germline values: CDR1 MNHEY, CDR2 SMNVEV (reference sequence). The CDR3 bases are TGTGCCTGCGGGAGCAGGGGGCCAACCGGGGAGCTGTTTTTT. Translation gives CACGSRGPTGELFF.

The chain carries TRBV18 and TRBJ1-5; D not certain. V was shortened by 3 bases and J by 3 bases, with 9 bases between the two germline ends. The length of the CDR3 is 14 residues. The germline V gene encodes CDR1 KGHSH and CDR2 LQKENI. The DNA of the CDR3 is TGTGCCAGCTCACCTGGAGGGTTCAATCAGCCCCAGCATTTT. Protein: CASSPGGFNQPQHF. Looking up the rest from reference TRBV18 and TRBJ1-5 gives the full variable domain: NAGVMQNPRHLVRRRGQEARLRCSPMKGHSHVYWYRQLPEEGLKFMVYLQKENIIDESGMPKERFSAEFPKEGPSILRIQQVVRGDSAAYFCASSPGGFNQPQHFGDGTRLSIL.

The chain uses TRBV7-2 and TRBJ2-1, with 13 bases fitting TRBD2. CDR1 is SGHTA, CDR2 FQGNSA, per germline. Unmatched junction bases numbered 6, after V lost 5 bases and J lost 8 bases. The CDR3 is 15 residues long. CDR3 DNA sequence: TGTGCCAGCAGCACTAGCGGGGGGGCCGTGGATGAGCAGTTCTTC. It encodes CASSTSGGAVDEQFF.

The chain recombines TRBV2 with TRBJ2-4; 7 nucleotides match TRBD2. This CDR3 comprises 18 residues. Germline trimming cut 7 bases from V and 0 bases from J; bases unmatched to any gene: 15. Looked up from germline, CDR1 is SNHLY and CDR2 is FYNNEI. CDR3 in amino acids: CASTQSSSGMGAKNIQYF. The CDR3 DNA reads TGTGCCAGCACCCAATCGTCGAGCGGGATGGGAGCCAAAAACATTCAGTACTTC.

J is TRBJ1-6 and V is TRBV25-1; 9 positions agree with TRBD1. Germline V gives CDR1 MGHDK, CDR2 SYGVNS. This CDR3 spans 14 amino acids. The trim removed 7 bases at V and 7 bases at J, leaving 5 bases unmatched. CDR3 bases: TGTGCCAGCACAGGGACAGGGAGGAATTCACCCCTCCACTTT. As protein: CASTGTGRNSPLHF.

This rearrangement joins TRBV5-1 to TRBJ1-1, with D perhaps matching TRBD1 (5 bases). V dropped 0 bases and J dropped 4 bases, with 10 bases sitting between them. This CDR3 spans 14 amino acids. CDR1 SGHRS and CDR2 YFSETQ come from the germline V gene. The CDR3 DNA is TGCGCCAGCAGCTTGGAGCAGGGTACCACTGAAGCTTTCTTT. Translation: CASSLEQGTTEAFF.

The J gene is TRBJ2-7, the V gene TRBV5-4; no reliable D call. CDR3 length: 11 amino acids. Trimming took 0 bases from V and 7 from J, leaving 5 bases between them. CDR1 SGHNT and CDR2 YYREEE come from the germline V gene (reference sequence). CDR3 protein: CASSLELEQYF. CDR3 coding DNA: TGTGCCAGCAGCTTGGAGCTAGAGCAGTACTTC.

The CDR3 is CASSITGGEGNEQYF. The CDR3 nucleotides are TGTGCCAGCAGCATTACAGGGGGCGAGGGGAACGAGCAGTACTTC. The rearrangement uses TRBV5-6 and TRBJ2-5; TRBD1 matches at 9 bases. The end of the DNA is better explained by TRBJ2-7, so the J call may be wrong. The CDR3 length is 15 residues. CDR1 is SGHDT and CDR2 is YYEEEE in the germline V gene.

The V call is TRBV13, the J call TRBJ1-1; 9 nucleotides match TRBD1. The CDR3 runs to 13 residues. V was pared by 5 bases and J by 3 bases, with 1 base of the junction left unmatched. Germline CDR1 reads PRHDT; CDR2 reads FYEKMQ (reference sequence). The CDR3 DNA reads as TGTGCCAGCAGCCGGGACAGGGACACTGAAGCTTTCTTT. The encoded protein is CASSRDRDTEAFF.

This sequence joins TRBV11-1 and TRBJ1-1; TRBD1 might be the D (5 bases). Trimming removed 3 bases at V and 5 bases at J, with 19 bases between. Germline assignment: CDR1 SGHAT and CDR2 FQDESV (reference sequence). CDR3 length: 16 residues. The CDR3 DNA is TGTGCCAGCAGCTTCCAGGGTTGGCAGGTGGTAACTGAAGCTTTCTTT. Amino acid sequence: CASSFQGWQVVTEAFF.

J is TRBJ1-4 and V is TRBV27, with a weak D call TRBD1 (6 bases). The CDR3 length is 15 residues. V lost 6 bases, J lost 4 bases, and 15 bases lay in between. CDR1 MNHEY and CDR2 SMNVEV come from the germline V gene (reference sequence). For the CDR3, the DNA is TGTGCCAGCAGCCGCCGGACAGATGGTAATGAAAAACTGTTTTTT. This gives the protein CASSRRTDGNEKLFF. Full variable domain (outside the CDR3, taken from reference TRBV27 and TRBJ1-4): EAQVTQNPRYLITVTGKKLTVTCSQNMNHEYMSWYRQDPGLGLRQIYYSMNVEVTDKGDVPEGYKVSRKEKRNFPLILESPSPNQTSLYFCASSRRTDGNEKLFFGSGTQLSVL.